This TCR beta chain was found in a study of blood T cell repertoires in COVID-19. TCRdb keeps only in-frame clones here, not all; method: immunoSEQ multiplex PCR. The table shows about 260,000 clones, with more than 70% occurring only once. This clone was seen a few times. Individuals aged roughly 18 to 100 years were recruited from about two dozen US areas. Each participant's cohort was designated according to participant-reported clinical history. CDR3 length: 13 residues. The germline gives CDR1 SGHTA, CDR2 FQGNSA. V gave up 1 base and J gave up 9 bases, with 7 bases separating them. This clonotype was obtained from a woman aged 45-65 years who had recovered from COVID-19. This chain uses TRBV7-2 with TRBJ1-6; D unresolved. The sequenced sample consisted of PBMCs or T cells enriched from blood (not recorded which). CDR3 sequence (DNA): TGTGCCAGCAGCTTAGGAGGTTCTTCACCCCTCCACTTT. Its protein product is CASSLGGSSPLHF. Looking up the rest from reference TRBV7-2 and TRBJ1-6 gives the full variable domain: GAGVSQSPSNKVTEKGKDVELRCDPISGHTALYWYRQSLGQGLEFLIYFQGNSAPDKSGLPSDRFSAERTGGSVSTLTIQRTQQEDSAVYLCASSLGGSSPLHFGNGTRLTVT.